The clone carrying this T cell receptor beta chain was observed a handful of times. TCRdb independently ran MiXCR on the 5' RACE reads; one entry per CDR3 protein. The sample holds roughly 690,000 distinct CDR3 sequences; roughly 6% are singletons and the top ten take under 2%. The sample belongs to a study of identical twins. The CDR3 is 17 amino acids. The V end was cut by 3 bases, the J end by 2 bases, with 17 bases between. Germline V CDR1 and CDR2: PRHDT, FYEKMQ (reference sequence). Source material: naive T cells sorted from blood. V usage is TRBV13 and J usage is TRBJ1-3; D remains unclear. The sequence was obtained from a man aged 18 to 29 in good health. Here the CDR3 reads CASSLTSEGSTGNTIYF. The CDR3 DNA sequence: TGTGCCAGCAGCTTGACGTCGGAAGGGTCTACTGGAAACACCATATATTTT.